What follows is one T cell receptor beta chain and its context. The data are from a study of cytomegalovirus exposure and HLA in healthy donors. The PCR was carried out with 60 Vbeta primers and 13 Jbeta primers. Measured with immunoSEQ multiplex PCR; TCRdb has only the in-frame clones, and not every one. The sample lists 150,000 to 200,000 clones, about four fifths occurring once. Trimming left V 1 base short and J 7 bases short, with 10 bases between. CDR1 is SGHTA, CDR2 FQGNSA, per germline. The CDR3 consists of 13 residues. Sample: PBMCs. The chain links TRBV7-2 to TRBJ1-2; D is perhaps TRBD1 (6 bases). The TCR sequence derives from a young man in good health and CMV-seropositive. The CDR3 sequence: CASSLEGVLGYTF. The CDR3 bases are TGTGCCAGCAGCTTAGAGGGGGTTCTTGGCTACACCTTC.